Each of the 22 T cell receptor beta chains below was sequenced from the same sample in a study of T cell changes during pregnancy in multiple sclerosis. Assay: immunoSEQ multiplex PCR; the TCRdb copy retains only in-frame clones and omits some. Here the sample spans tens of thousands of clones, less than 90% being singletons. The input for sequencing was peripheral blood, taken before pregnancy. The origin of the receptors is a female donor with multiple sclerosis, enrolled in a pregnancy study.

This clone showed up many times. The genes are TRBV2 and TRBJ1-6; D gene unclear. Germline CDR1 is SNHLY and CDR2 is FYNNEI. Trimming left V 7 bases short and J 10 bases short, with 11 bases between. The CDR3 runs 12 residues. The CDR3 reads CASNGENSPLHF. The CDR3 DNA sequence: TGTGCCAGCAACGGGGAAAACTCACCCCTCCACTTT.

The chain combines TRBV30 with TRBJ2-1; 7 nucleotides align to TRBD2. The germline gives CDR1 GTSNPN, CDR2 SVGIG (reference sequence). The CDR3 totals 15 residues. The ends lost 5 bases at V and 2 bases at J; junction bases unmatched: 9. The CDR3 nucleotides are TGTGCCTGGGGGAAAGCGGGGCTTGCCTACAATGAGCAGTTCTTC. This sequence encodes CAWGKAGLAYNEQFF.

This chain links TRBV27 with TRBJ2-7, with 7 bases fitting TRBD1. Germline V gene sequence: CDR1 MNHEY, CDR2 SMNVEV (reference sequence). The ends lost 5 bases at V and 3 bases at J; junction bases unmatched: 7. The CDR3 covers 14 residues. This CDR3 reads CASSGTVRSYEQYF. CDR3 DNA: TGTGCCAGCAGTGGGACAGTACGAAGCTACGAGCAGTACTTC.

The gene calls are TRBV7-2 and TRBJ1-5; the D is unclear. The germline CDR1 and CDR2 sequences are SGHTA and FQGNSA. The CDR3 spans 14 residues. With 1 base removed from V and 0 bases from J, the gap between germline ends came to 4 bases. The chain's CDR3 is CASSLVLSNQPQHF. As DNA, the CDR3 is TGTGCCAGCAGCTTAGTACTTAGCAATCAGCCCCAGCATTTT. The variable domain in full, completed from reference TRBV7-2 and TRBJ1-5, reads GAGVSQSPSNKVTEKGKDVELRCDPISGHTALYWYRQSLGQGLEFLIYFQGNSAPDKSGLPSDRFSAERTGGSVSTLTIQRTQQEDSAVYLCASSLVLSNQPQHFGDGTRLSIL.

The chain uses TRBV7-8 and TRBJ2-5; perhaps TRBD1 as D (5 bases). The V end lost 7 bases, the J end lost 1 base, and 10 bases lay between the germline ends. Germline V gene sequence: CDR1 SGHVS, CDR2 FQNEAQ. The CDR3 covers 13 residues. The CDR3 nucleotides are TGTGCCAGCACCCTCAGGGCCCAAGAGACCCAGTACTTC. Translating gives CASTLRAQETQYF.

The V call is TRBV30, the J call TRBJ1-2; D remains ambiguous. The CDR3 extends over 11 amino acids. The germline CDR1 and CDR2 sequences are GTSNPN and SVGIG (reference sequence). Trimming shortened V by 1 base and J by 7 bases, and 7 bases separated the two germline ends. Here the CDR3 reads CAWSDFLGYTF. The CDR3 coding sequence is TGTGCCTGGAGTGACTTCCTTGGCTACACCTTC.

This clone was recorded once. This sequence joins TRBV19 and TRBJ1-6; 7 nucleotides agree with TRBD1. The CDR3 is 16 amino acids. Germline trimming cut 6 bases from V and 5 bases from J; bases unmatched to any gene: 10. Germline V gives CDR1 LNHDA, CDR2 SQIVND (reference sequence). The CDR3, as DNA: TGTGCCAGTAGGAACGACAGGGAGGACAATAATTCACCCCTCCACTTT. This codes for CASRNDREDNNSPLHF.

V and J are TRBV2 and TRBJ1-5; perhaps TRBD1 as D (5 bases). Trimming took off 8 bases at V and 7 bases at J, with 18 bases between the two ends. The CDR3 is 14 amino acids. The germline V gene encodes CDR1 SNHLY and CDR2 FYNNEI. This CDR3 is CASGANGAYQPQHF. The CDR3 coding sequence is TGTGCCAGCGGGGCCAATGGGGCTTACCAGCCCCAGCATTTT.

The CDR3 coding sequence is TGTGCCAGCAGCCCCTATACCAGGGAGGACACCATATATTTT. This gives the protein CASSPYTREDTIYF. The chain couples TRBV7-6 to TRBJ1-3, with a tentative D call TRBD1 (5 bases). The CDR3 is made up of 14 amino acids. Germline V gene lookup returns CDR1 SGHVS and CDR2 FNYEAQ. Trimming shortened V by 5 bases and J by 8 bases, and 16 bases separated the two germline ends. The full variable domain, rest sourced from reference TRBV7-6 and TRBJ1-3, is GAGVSQSPRYKVTKRGQDVALRCDPISGHVSLYWYRQALGQGPEFLTYFNYEAQQDKSGLPNDRFSAERPEGSISTLTIQRTEQRDSAMYRCASSPYTREDTIYFGEGSWLTVV.

As regards this clone: A junction boundary mismatches the germline segment, possibly from a read error. The CDR3 region has the DNA TGTGCCAGCAGCTTAGCTAGCGCCTATGAGCAGTACTTC. Protein sequence: CASSLASAYEQYF. V and J are TRBV7-2 and TRBJ2-7; a weak D match, TRBD2 (5 bases). Looked up from germline, CDR1 is SGHTA and CDR2 is FQGNSA. This CDR3 has 13 amino acids.

J is TRBJ1-6 and V is TRBV27, with 8 bases lining up with TRBD1. The CDR3 has 16 residues. The ends lost 5 bases at V and 2 bases at J; junction bases unmatched: 5. The germline V gene has CDR1 MNHEY and CDR2 SMNVEV (reference sequence). CDR3 loop: CASSPQGAAYNSPLHF. CDR3 bases: TGTGCCAGCAGTCCGCAGGGGGCGGCCTATAATTCACCCCTCCACTTT.

This clone has a handful of counts. The V and J genes are TRBV7-2 and TRBJ1-3; 7 nucleotides line up with TRBD1. Germline CDR1 and CDR2: SGHTA and FQGNSA. With 2 bases clipped from V and 7 bases from J, the junction kept 5 bases outside the gene matches. This CDR3 region has 14 residues. The CDR3 bases are TGTGCCAGCAGCTTAAACAGGGGTGACAACACCATATATTTT. Its translation is CASSLNRGDNTIYF.

The V call is TRBV5-6, the J call TRBJ2-7; D is perhaps TRBD1 (6 bases). Trimming left V 2 bases short and J 5 bases short, with 14 bases between. The CDR3 has 14 amino acids. Germline CDR1 SGHDT, CDR2 YYEEEE. The CDR3 protein is CASSFRTGPDEQYF. Written as DNA, the CDR3 is TGTGCCAGCAGCTTCAGAACAGGGCCTGACGAGCAGTACTTC. Using reference TRBV5-6 and TRBJ2-7 for the parts outside the CDR3, the full variable domain is DAGVTQSPTHLIKTRGQQVTLRCSPKSGHDTVSWYQQALGQGPQFIFQYYEEEERQRGNFPDRFSGHQFPNYSSELNVNALLLGDSALYLCASSFRTGPDEQYFGPGTRLTVT.

The V call is TRBV5-1, the J call TRBJ2-7, with 9 bases lining up with TRBD1. From germline, CDR1 is SGHRS and CDR2 YFSETQ. CDR3 size: 14 residues. Trimming took 3 bases from V and 7 from J; bases not matched to a gene: 8. The CDR3 coding sequence is TGCGCCAGCAGCTCGGGACAGGGAGGTGGAGAGCAGTACTTC. This codes for CASSSGQGGGEQYF.

This chain joins TRBV28 and TRBJ1-1; 8 nucleotides match TRBD1. V shed 4 bases and J 6 bases; nucleotides not matched to a gene: 4. The CDR3 has 13 residues. Germline lookup yields CDR1 MDHEN and CDR2 SYDVKM. The CDR3 bases are TGTGCCAGCAGTTCCAGACAGGGGCCTGAAGCTTTCTTT. It codes for CASSSRQGPEAFF. The whole variable domain, remainder taken from reference TRBV28 and TRBJ1-1, is DVKVTQSSRYLVKRTGEKVFLECVQDMDHENMFWYRQDPGLGLRLIYFSYDVKMKEKGDIPEGYSVSREKKERFSLILESASTNQTSMYLCASSSRQGPEAFFGQGTRLTVV.

The V gene is TRBV5-1, the J gene TRBJ1-1; D not resolved. The length of the CDR3 is 14 residues. V was trimmed by 2 bases and J by 4 bases, leaving 12 bases between them. CDR1 and CDR2 from the germline V gene are SGHRS and YFSETQ. Here the CDR3 DNA reads TGCGCCAGCAGCTTCGGGTTGACCGGCACTGAAGCTTTCTTT. Translation gives CASSFGLTGTEAFF.

The V call is TRBV7-9, the J call TRBJ1-4; no definite D call. V was trimmed by 8 bases and J by 8 bases, leaving 18 bases between them. CDR1 SEHNR and CDR2 FQNEAQ come from the germline V gene (reference sequence). The CDR3 length is 14 residues. The CDR3 nucleotides are TGTGCCAGCGGACTCCCGGACCGCTCCGAAAAACTGTTTTTT. Translated, it gives CASGLPDRSEKLFF.

The CDR3 region is CASSQDPLRNTEAFF. Written as DNA, the CDR3 is TGTGCCAGCAGCCAAGATCCCCTTAGGAACACTGAAGCTTTCTTT. This chain connects TRBV4-2 to TRBJ1-1, with D uncertain. Germline V gives CDR1 LGHNA, CDR2 YNFKEQ. With 0 bases removed from V and 1 base from J, the gap between germline ends came to 9 bases. CDR3 length: 15 amino acids.

The rearrangement uses TRBV30 and TRBJ1-1, with TRBD1 matching over 7 bases. Losses at the gene ends were 0 bases for V and 5 bases for J; bases not matched to a gene: 18. The CDR3 consists of 18 residues. Germline values: CDR1 GTSNPN, CDR2 SVGIG (reference sequence). The CDR3 loop reads CAWSVIKGIGGGRTEAFF. Here the CDR3 DNA reads TGTGCCTGGAGTGTAATTAAGGGGATCGGAGGGGGCAGGACTGAAGCTTTCTTT. Full variable domain (missing parts from reference TRBV30 and TRBJ1-1): SQTIHQWPATLVQPVGSPLSLECTVEGTSNPNLYWYRQAAGRGLQLLFYSVGIGQISSEVPQNLSASRPQDRQFILSSKKLLLSDSGFYLCAWSVIKGIGGGRTEAFFGQGTRLTVV.

J is TRBJ1-2 and V is TRBV30; 8 bases match TRBD1. The junction had 5 bases not matched to a gene; V was cut back by 7 bases and J by 4 bases. The CDR3 length is 12 residues. Germline CDR1 and CDR2: GTSNPN and SVGIG (reference sequence). CDR3 sequence reads: CASIGTGYGYTF. The CDR3, as DNA: TGTGCCTCAATAGGGACAGGCTATGGCTACACCTTC.

In this sample, this clone turned up once. This rearrangement joins TRBV18 to TRBJ1-5; D ambiguous. Germline V gene sequence: CDR1 KGHSH, CDR2 LQKENI. V lost 2 bases and J lost 3, with 17 bases in between. The CDR3 runs 17 residues. The CDR3 is CASSPSSPATYNQPQHF. The DNA for the CDR3 is TGTGCCAGCTCACCATCTAGTCCGGCTACCTACAATCAGCCCCAGCATTTT.

V gene TRBV30 combines with J gene TRBJ1-1, with a tentative D call TRBD1 (5 bases). V lost 5 bases, J lost 4 bases, and 14 bases lay in between. The CDR3 extends over 13 amino acids. Germline CDR1 is GTSNPN and CDR2 is SVGIG (reference sequence). Here the CDR3 reads CAWGMGLGTEAFF. CDR3 sequence (DNA): TGTGCCTGGGGGATGGGGCTTGGCACTGAAGCTTTCTTT. The whole variable domain, remainder taken from reference TRBV30 and TRBJ1-1, is SQTIHQWPATLVQPVGSPLSLECTVEGTSNPNLYWYRQAAGRGLQLLFYSVGIGQISSEVPQNLSASRPQDRQFILSSKKLLLSDSGFYLCAWGMGLGTEAFFGQGTRLTVV.